This entry is about one T cell receptor (beta chain). This clonotype was detected only a few times. Its recognized antigen is unknown. Base-call qualities are not available, and no considerably larger clone is one nucleotide away. The sample is drawn from a study of identical twins (dated by TCRdb to the mid-2010s). In the study overall: To test whether fetal clonotypes persist, this study deep-sequenced TCR alpha and beta repertoires from monozygotic twins, from unrelated adults of various ages, and from cord blood. To rule out contamination, replicate twin experiments were performed at different times with different library preparation protocols.

The library was built by means of 5' RACE. The data were produced on an Illumina HiSeq 2000. A universal primer binding site was introduced by template switching, and a unique molecular identifier was present in the final cDNA, enabling accurate counting of TCR cDNA molecules. Specific primers in the conserved constant-segment region were used to synthesize first-strand cDNA for the TCR alpha and beta chains. To control for contamination, every cDNA library carried two barcodes: a SMART-Mk sample barcode plus Illumina barcodes. TruSeq adapter sequences and Illumina sample barcodes were added in two successive PCR steps. The Illumina HiSeq platform was used with custom primers to sequence TCR alpha and beta cDNA libraries. On the authors' methods: MiGEC processed the raw reads to extract unique molecular identifiers, while MiXCR was used to determine the CDR3 positions. Recombination models were inferred per individual with the repgenHMM and IGoR tools using an EM algorithm. Shared clonotypes were analyzed with the tcR package in R, and sharing was normalized by the product of cloneset sizes. To study raw recombination without the effects of thymic and clonal selection, out-of-frame nonproductive sequences were analyzed. TCRdb cleaned the public reads at Q25 with fastp, built clones with MiXCR and kept in-frame beta chains. Rows matching on CDR3 protein sequence are summarized as one entry with the most common DNA and genes. TCRdb, rather than the study authors, made the V and J calls. The sample table records roughly 350,000 distinct CDR3 sequences; 8.5% to 10% of these occur just once. 8% to 10% of the sample lies in the top ten.

The study at large found these results: The excess sharing between twins in beta out-of-frame sequences was weaker because fewer shared sequences reduced the signal-to-noise ratio. Out-of-frame TCR alpha sequences shared between twins showed an excess of low generation-probability sequences compared with coincidental sharing between unrelated individuals. Conclusions relied on cross-sectional statistical analysis, since the same donors could not be followed over many years. Out-of-frame TCR alpha sharing in monozygotic twins was systematically underestimated by recombination models, whereas sharing between unrelated individuals was in agreement with the recombination models. Fewer insertions were carried by abundant cord blood beta clonotypes; a weaker similar trend was observed in young adult naive repertoires, while no such trend was observed in memory repertoires. Zero-insertion analyses could be partly confounded by invariant T cells such as MAIT and iNKT, though diverse VJ usage argued against such confounding for most clonotypes.

Only healthy Caucasian donors were included. The researchers also sequenced three unrelated adults who were not twins: a male aged 18 to 29, a male aged 50 to 60, and a female aged 50 to 60. Using Miltenyi CD45RO+ enrichment and human naive T-cell isolation kits, memory (CD45RO+) and naive T cells were isolated from PBMC. The CDR1 and CDR2 encoded by the germline V gene are SGHTA and FQGTGA. The V end gives up 6 bases and the J end 7 bases, leaving 9 bases in the junction not matched to a gene. There are 14 amino acids in the CDR3, from cysteine to phenylalanine inclusive. Only the CDR3 part of the read is kept: 42 bases, read in frame from the first base.

Sequencing input: naive T cells sorted from blood. The meaning of the sample's cell subset or site label: cells isolated with a human naive T-cell isolation kit. Recombination joined TRBV7-3 with TRBJ2-1; 7 bases in between match TRBD2. The receptor comes from a woman in her forties or fifties in good health. The CDR3 region: CASRKPGRLNEQFF. The DNA sequence is TGTGCCAGCAGGAAACCCGGGAGGCTGAATGAGCAGTTCTTC. The entire variable domain, with the stretches around the CDR3 drawn from the reference TRBV7-3 and TRBJ2-1 proteins, is GAGVSQTPSNKVTEKGKYVELRCDPISGHTALYWYRQSLGQGPEFLIYFQGTGAADDSGLPNDRFFAVRPEGSVSTLKIQRTERGDSAVYLCASRKPGRLNEQFFGPGTRLTVL.